This is a list of T cell receptor beta chains from one sample in a study of T cell repertoires in cytomegalovirus infection. TCRdb re-called the reads with MiXCR, one entry per CDR3 protein. Of some 700,000 distinct CDR3 sequences in the sample, 30% to 35% are singletons; the top ten hold 15% to 20%. Which antigens these TCRs recognize remains unknown. Sequencing used cultured PBMCs, obtained from culture after CMV antigen stimulation. These receptor sequences come from a human donor in good health (CMV status not recorded). Some clones in this sample may be carry-over from other donors' samples. Both conserved end residues are part of each CDR3. The order of the fields is CDR3 DNA, CDR3 protein, CDR3 length, D gene, V gene, clone size, J gene. D genes are given only for firm matches. Some rows mark clone size as missing; the rest say once, few, many or name a class of expanded clone.

cdr3_nt: TGTGCCAGCAATGGAGCAGGGACCACCGGGGAGCTGTTTTTT; cdr3_aa: CASNGAGTTGELFF; cdr3_length: 14; d_call: -; v_call: TRBV6-2/TRBV6-3; clone_size: -; j_call: TRBJ2-2
cdr3_nt: TGTGCCAGTTTCGGGACAGAAAGAAACACCATATATTTT; cdr3_aa: CASFGTERNTIYF; cdr3_length: 13; d_call: TRBD1; v_call: TRBV19; clone_size: -; j_call: TRBJ1-3
cdr3_nt: TGCAGTGCGCTGACTAGCGGGGGGCCAATCCTCACAGATACGCAGTATTTT; cdr3_aa: CSALTSGGPILTDTQYF; cdr3_length: 17; d_call: TRBD2; v_call: TRBV20-1; clone_size: -; j_call: TRBJ2-3
cdr3_nt: TGTGCCAGCAGCCTCACCCCAGGGGGGAGCACTGAAGCTTTCTTT; cdr3_aa: CASSLTPGGSTEAFF; cdr3_length: 15; d_call: TRBD1; v_call: TRBV12-3/TRBV12-4; clone_size: few; j_call: TRBJ1-1
cdr3_nt: TGTGCCAGCAGCTCCAGGGGCCAGGACGAGCAGTACTTC; cdr3_aa: CASSSRGQDEQYF; cdr3_length: 13; d_call: -; v_call: TRBV7-2; clone_size: many; j_call: TRBJ2-7
cdr3_nt: TGCAGCTTCCAGTTTAGCGGGGGGCACGGTGAGCAGTTCTTC; cdr3_aa: CSFQFSGGHGEQFF; cdr3_length: 14; d_call: TRBD2; v_call: TRBV29-1; clone_size: -; j_call: TRBJ2-1
cdr3_nt: TGCAGTGCCACCGGACTAGCGGGACCAAGTTACAATGAGCAGTTCTTC; cdr3_aa: CSATGLAGPSYNEQFF; cdr3_length: 16; d_call: TRBD2; v_call: TRBV20-1; clone_size: -; j_call: TRBJ2-1
cdr3_nt: TGTGCCAGCAGCTTTGGAGGGGGGGATGAGCAGTTCTTC; cdr3_aa: CASSFGGGDEQFF; cdr3_length: 13; d_call: -; v_call: TRBV7-8; clone_size: many; j_call: TRBJ2-1
cdr3_nt: TGTGCCAGCAGCGTCCCACTCTACAATGAGCAGTTCTTC; cdr3_aa: CASSVPLYNEQFF; cdr3_length: 13; d_call: -; v_call: TRBV7-9; clone_size: -; j_call: TRBJ2-1
cdr3_nt: TGTGCCAGCCTGACAGGGTCTGATTACAATGAGCAGTTCTTC; cdr3_aa: CASLTGSDYNEQFF; cdr3_length: 14; d_call: TRBD1; v_call: TRBV2; clone_size: -; j_call: TRBJ2-1
cdr3_nt: TGTGCCAGCAGCCACCGGGACCTCACCTACAATGAGCAGTTCTTC; cdr3_aa: CASSHRDLTYNEQFF; cdr3_length: 15; d_call: -; v_call: TRBV7-9; clone_size: -; j_call: TRBJ2-1
cdr3_nt: TGCAGTGCTAGGGAGGACCAGAACCAAGAGACCCAGTACTTC; cdr3_aa: CSAREDQNQETQYF; cdr3_length: 14; d_call: -; v_call: TRBV20-1; clone_size: few; j_call: TRBJ2-5
cdr3_nt: TGTGCCAGCAGACCGGGACTAGCTGACGAGACCCAGTACTTC; cdr3_aa: CASRPGLADETQYF; cdr3_length: 14; d_call: TRBD2; v_call: TRBV6-5; clone_size: -; j_call: TRBJ2-5
cdr3_nt: TGCAGCGTGAGAGGGACGGCGTTTCAGGAGACCCAGTACTTC; cdr3_aa: CSVRGTAFQETQYF; cdr3_length: 14; d_call: -; v_call: TRBV29-1; clone_size: few; j_call: TRBJ2-5
cdr3_nt: TGTGCCAGCAGTTACTCGGCGGGGGGTCTATCCTATAATTCACCCCTCCACTTT; cdr3_aa: CASSYSAGGLSYNSPLHF; cdr3_length: 18; d_call: -; v_call: TRBV6-5; clone_size: few; j_call: TRBJ1-6
cdr3_nt: TGTGCCAGCAGTTACATAAGGGGTGAGCAGTTCTTC; cdr3_aa: CASSYIRGEQFF; cdr3_length: 12; d_call: -; v_call: TRBV6-6; clone_size: -; j_call: TRBJ2-1
cdr3_nt: TGTGCCAGCAGCTTGTGGGACAGGGAGAGGACTGAAGCTTTCTTT; cdr3_aa: CASSLWDRERTEAFF; cdr3_length: 15; d_call: TRBD1; v_call: TRBV5-4; clone_size: once; j_call: TRBJ1-1
cdr3_nt: TGTGCCAGCAGCTTAGAGTGGGAAGAGACCCAGTACTTC; cdr3_aa: CASSLEWEETQYF; cdr3_length: 13; d_call: -; v_call: TRBV7-6; clone_size: -; j_call: TRBJ2-5
cdr3_nt: TGTGCCAGCAGTTACAGTGGACAGGGGGCCGACAATGAGCAGTTCTTC; cdr3_aa: CASSYSGQGADNEQFF; cdr3_length: 16; d_call: TRBD1; v_call: TRBV6-5; clone_size: -; j_call: TRBJ2-1
cdr3_nt: TGTGCCAGCAGCTTATCGGGGTTTAGTCTTGGGGGCTACACCTTC; cdr3_aa: CASSLSGFSLGGYTF; cdr3_length: 15; d_call: -; v_call: TRBV7-2; clone_size: -; j_call: TRBJ1-2
cdr3_nt: TGTGCCTGGAGATGGGGGGTACCCGGGGAGCTGTTTTTT; cdr3_aa: CAWRWGVPGELFF; cdr3_length: 13; d_call: -; v_call: TRBV30; clone_size: -; j_call: TRBJ2-2
cdr3_nt: TGTGCCAGCAGCTCCCGCAGGGCGCGAAACACTGAAGCTTTCTTT; cdr3_aa: CASSSRRARNTEAFF; cdr3_length: 15; d_call: -; v_call: TRBV11-2; clone_size: -; j_call: TRBJ1-1
cdr3_nt: TGTGCCAGCAGCCTCGGGCTAGCGGAGGCCTCCGAGCAGTACTTC; cdr3_aa: CASSLGLAEASEQYF; cdr3_length: 15; d_call: TRBD2; v_call: TRBV6-2/TRBV6-3; clone_size: -; j_call: TRBJ2-7
cdr3_nt: TGTGCCAGCAGTCCCGGCGGACAGATCTACGAGCAGTACTTC; cdr3_aa: CASSPGGQIYEQYF; cdr3_length: 14; d_call: -; v_call: TRBV28; clone_size: few; j_call: TRBJ2-7
cdr3_nt: TGTGCCAGCAGTCGCGCGCAGCCCCTCTACGAGCAGTACTTC; cdr3_aa: CASSRAQPLYEQYF; cdr3_length: 14; d_call: -; v_call: TRBV12-3/TRBV12-4; clone_size: few; j_call: TRBJ2-7
cdr3_nt: TGCGCCAGCAGCTTGGGTATAGGGAATCAGCCCCAGCATTTT; cdr3_aa: CASSLGIGNQPQHF; cdr3_length: 14; d_call: -; v_call: TRBV5-1; clone_size: few; j_call: TRBJ1-5
cdr3_nt: TGCAGCGTCGACCGACTAGCGGGCGGATACAATGAGCAGTTCTTC; cdr3_aa: CSVDRLAGGYNEQFF; cdr3_length: 15; d_call: TRBD2; v_call: TRBV29-1; clone_size: -; j_call: TRBJ2-1
cdr3_nt: TGTGCCAGCAGTCAAACTTGGGGGGACAGGGGAGGCGAGACCCAGTACTTC; cdr3_aa: CASSQTWGDRGGETQYF; cdr3_length: 17; d_call: TRBD1; v_call: TRBV28; clone_size: -; j_call: TRBJ2-5
cdr3_nt: TGCGCCAGCAGCCTAGGGACAGTCCTCTACGAGCAGTACTTC; cdr3_aa: CASSLGTVLYEQYF; cdr3_length: 14; d_call: TRBD1; v_call: TRBV5-1; clone_size: -; j_call: TRBJ2-7
cdr3_nt: TGCAGTGCTAGAGGCAAGACAGGGGGGGGAGAAAAACTGTTTTTT; cdr3_aa: CSARGKTGGGEKLFF; cdr3_length: 15; d_call: TRBD1; v_call: TRBV20-1; clone_size: -; j_call: TRBJ1-4
cdr3_nt: TGTGCCAGCAACTCCCAGGGGGCGGATTCACCCCTCCACTTT; cdr3_aa: CASNSQGADSPLHF; cdr3_length: 14; d_call: TRBD1; v_call: TRBV2; clone_size: many; j_call: TRBJ1-6
cdr3_nt: TGTGCCAGCAGCGGGGAAAAGGGTCGGACCTACGAGCAGTACTTC; cdr3_aa: CASSGEKGRTYEQYF; cdr3_length: 15; d_call: -; v_call: TRBV7-9; clone_size: -; j_call: TRBJ2-7